The 14 T cell receptor beta chains below all came from one sample that was sequenced in a study of T cell repertoires in cytomegalovirus infection. Antigens for these TCRs are unknown. TCRdb reanalysed the reads using MiXCR and keeps one entry per CDR3 protein. The data contain about 700,000 distinct CDR3 sequences, around a third of them singletons. This specimen consisted of cultured PBMCs, obtained from culture after CMV antigen stimulation. Receptor source: a human donor in good health (CMV status not recorded). Some clones in this sample may be carry-over from other donors' samples.

This chain links TRBV6-5 with TRBJ2-3; D unresolved. Per the germline V gene, CDR1 is MNHEY and CDR2 is SVGAGI. CDR3 size: 15 residues. V dropped 2 bases and J dropped 2 bases, with 11 bases sitting between them. This CDR3 is CASSYRAADTDTQYF. The CDR3 DNA reads TGTGCCAGCAGTTACCGCGCCGCTGACACAGATACGCAGTATTTT.

The chain employs TRBV4-3 and TRBJ2-3, with TRBD2 as a possible D gene (6 bases). V dropped 3 bases and J dropped 3 bases, with 13 bases sitting between them. The CDR3 covers 15 residues. Germline CDR1 reads LGHNA; CDR2 reads YSLEER. The CDR3 nucleotides are TGCGCCAGCAGCCAGGCGGGATTGGCGACAGATACGCAGTATTTT. Translating it yields CASSQAGLATDTQYF.

The chain carries TRBV19 and TRBJ1-5; 8 bases are a match to TRBD1. The length of the CDR3 is 16 residues. CDR1 and CDR2 from the germline V gene are LNHDA and SQIVND (reference sequence). J was trimmed by 7 bases and V by 5 bases; bases with no gene match: 13. The CDR3 spells CASSYSGDRIDQPQHF. CDR3 DNA sequence: TGTGCCAGTAGTTACTCCGGGGACAGGATTGACCAGCCCCAGCATTTT.

This clonotype was detected many times. The V call is TRBV7-6, the J call TRBJ2-5; D possibly corresponds to TRBD2 (7 bases). The CDR3 runs 18 residues. Trimming took off 2 bases at V and 5 bases at J, with 24 bases between the two ends. Germline CDR1 and CDR2: SGHVS and FNYEAQ. Here the CDR3 DNA reads TGTGCCAGCAGCTTAATGAGCTCGGGGAGGGGGTCGTTGGAGACCCAGTACTTC. It translates to CASSLMSSGRGSLETQYF.

The sample holds a few counts of this clonotype. This chain links TRBV6-2 or TRBV6-3 with TRBJ1-2; a weak D match, TRBD1 (6 bases). V lost 6 bases, J lost 7 bases, and 18 bases lay in between. The germline V gene encodes CDR1 MNHEY and CDR2 SVGEGT. The CDR3 loop spans 14 amino acids. CDR3 amino acids: CASRGQLEVFGYTF. The CDR3 DNA follows: TGTGCCAGCAGAGGACAGCTTGAGGTGTTTGGCTACACCTTC.

This rearrangement joins TRBV19 to TRBJ2-3, with 8 bases matching TRBD2. This CDR3 spans 14 amino acids. CDR1 and CDR2 from the germline V gene are LNHDA and SQIVND (reference sequence). The J segment lost 2 bases and the V segment lost 7 bases, leaving 5 bases of the junction unmatched. CDR3: CASKKRGTTDTQYF. The CDR3 DNA is TGTGCCAGTAAGAAGCGGGGGACCACAGATACGCAGTATTTT.

In DNA, the CDR3 is TGCAGTGCTAGAGATTCCCTGACGGCAGGGCGACCTCATCAGCCCCAGCATTTT. Its protein is CSARDSLTAGRPHQPQHF. This chain connects TRBV20-1 to TRBJ1-5, with a tentative D call TRBD1 (5 bases). The germline V and J ends were trimmed by 0 bases and 5 bases, with 23 bases remaining between them. Germline V lookup: CDR1 DFQATT, CDR2 SNEGSKA (reference sequence). The CDR3 sequence is 18 residues long.

This clonotype was detected a few times. This chain links TRBV12-3 or TRBV12-4 with TRBJ2-3; the D is unclear. This CDR3 is built from 13 residues. The germline V and J ends were trimmed by 4 bases and 6 bases, with 11 bases remaining between them. The CDR3 DNA reads TGTGCCAGCAGTTCCCCCCCGAAGGATACGCAGTATTTT. This codes for CASSSPPKDTQYF.

This clonotype was seen a handful of times. The chain recombines TRBV4-1 with TRBJ1-1; D unresolved. Trimming left V 0 bases short and J 7 bases short, with 21 bases between. This CDR3 spans 17 amino acids. Germline V gene lookup returns CDR1 MGHRA and CDR2 YSYEKL. CDR3 loop: CASSQDYSPGWGDEAFF. In nucleotides, the CDR3 is TGCGCCAGCAGCCAAGATTACTCGCCCGGGTGGGGTGATGAAGCTTTCTTT.

The chain has TRBV20-1 and TRBJ1-4; D remains unclear. The germline V and J ends were trimmed by 6 bases and 5 bases, with 10 bases remaining between them. This CDR3 is built from 12 residues. Looked up from germline, CDR1 is DFQATT and CDR2 is SNEGSKA (reference sequence). CDR3 region: CSAVGNNEKLFF. The CDR3 region has the DNA TGCAGTGCCGTGGGAAACAATGAAAAACTGTTTTTT.

The rearrangement uses TRBV5-5 and TRBJ1-4; tentative D call: TRBD1 (6 bases). The CDR3 has 14 amino acids. From germline, CDR1 is SGHKS and CDR2 YYEKEE (reference sequence). V lost 2 bases and J lost 6, with 11 bases in between. CDR3 in amino acids: CASSLQGGHEKLFF. The CDR3 nucleotides are TGTGCCAGCAGCTTACAGGGAGGTCATGAAAAACTGTTTTTT.

The chain is built from TRBV20-1 and TRBJ1-3; D remains unclear. V was shortened by 0 bases and J by 8 bases, with 14 bases between the two germline ends. From germline, CDR1 is DFQATT and CDR2 SNEGSKA (reference sequence). The CDR3 is 14 amino acids. The CDR3 is CSARDFRTADTIYF. CDR3 coding DNA: TGCAGTGCTAGAGATTTCAGGACGGCTGACACCATATATTTT.

The table lists this clonotype with a few counts. The chain uses TRBV7-9 and TRBJ2-1, with 7 bases that match TRBD2. CDR1 and CDR2 from the germline V gene are SEHNR and FQNEAQ (reference sequence). The length of the CDR3 is 14 residues. Trimming took 5 bases from V and 2 from J; bases not matched to a gene: 3. The CDR3: CASSPSGAYNEQFF. The DNA for the CDR3 is TGTGCCAGCAGCCCAAGCGGGGCCTACAATGAGCAGTTCTTC. The full variable domain, completed using reference TRBV7-9 and TRBJ2-1, is DTGVSQNPRHKITKRGQNVTFRCDPISEHNRLYWYRQTLGQGPEFLTYFQNEAQLEKSRLLSDRFSAERPKGSFSTLEIQRTEQGDSAMYLCASSPSGAYNEQFFGPGTRLTVL.

The chain links TRBV19 to TRBJ1-5; the D gene is possibly TRBD1 (6 bases). Germline CDR1 LNHDA, CDR2 SQIVND (reference sequence). V lost 3 bases and J lost 5, with 14 bases in between. The CDR3 is 15 amino acids. CDR3 bases: TGTGCCAGTAGTATTCAAGGAGAGGGGGATCAGCCCCAGCATTTT. Protein product: CASSIQGEGDQPQHF.